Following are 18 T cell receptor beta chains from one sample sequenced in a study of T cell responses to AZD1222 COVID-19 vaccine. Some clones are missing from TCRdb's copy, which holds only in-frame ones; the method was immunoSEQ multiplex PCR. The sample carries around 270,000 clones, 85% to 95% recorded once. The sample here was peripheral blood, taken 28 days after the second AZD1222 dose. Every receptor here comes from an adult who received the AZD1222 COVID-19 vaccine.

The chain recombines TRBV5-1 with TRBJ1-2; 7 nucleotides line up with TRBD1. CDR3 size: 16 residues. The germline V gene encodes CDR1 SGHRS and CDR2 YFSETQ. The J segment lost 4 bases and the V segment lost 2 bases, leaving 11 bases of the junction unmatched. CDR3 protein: CASSFEGATVIYGYTF. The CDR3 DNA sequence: TGCGCCAGCAGCTTCGAGGGGGCTACAGTTATCTATGGCTACACCTTC. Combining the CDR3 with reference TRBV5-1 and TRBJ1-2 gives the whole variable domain KAGVTQTPRYLIKTRGQQVTLSCSPISGHRSVSWYQQTPGQGLQFLFEYFSETQRNKGNFPGRFSGRQFSNSRSEMNVSTLELGDSALYLCASSFEGATVIYGYTFGSGTRLTVV.

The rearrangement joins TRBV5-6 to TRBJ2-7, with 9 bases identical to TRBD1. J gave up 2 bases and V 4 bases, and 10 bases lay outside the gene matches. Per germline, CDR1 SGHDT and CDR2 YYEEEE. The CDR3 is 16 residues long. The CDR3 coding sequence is TGTGCCAGCAGCCTGGCGACCGGGACAGGGACCTACGAGCAGTACTTC. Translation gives CASSLATGTGTYEQYF.

In nucleotides, the CDR3 is TGTGCCAGCAGCGTAGACGGGAAGGTAGAGACCCAGTACTTC. This encodes CASSVDGKVETQYF. The chain joins TRBV9 to TRBJ2-5, with D possibly being TRBD2 (5 bases). The CDR3 is made up of 14 amino acids. Germline V gives CDR1 SGDLS, CDR2 YYNGEE. Trimming removed 0 bases from V and 4 bases from J, with 10 bases in between. The full variable domain, rest sourced from reference TRBV9 and TRBJ2-5, is DSGVTQTPKHLITATGQRVTLRCSPRSGDLSVYWYQQSLDQGLQFLIQYYNGEERAKGNILERFSAQQFPDLHSELNLSSLELGDSALYFCASSVDGKVETQYFGPGTRLLVL.

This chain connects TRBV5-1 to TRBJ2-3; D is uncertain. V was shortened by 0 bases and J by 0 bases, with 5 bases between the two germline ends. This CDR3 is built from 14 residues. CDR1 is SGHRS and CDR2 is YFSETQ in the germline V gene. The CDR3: CASSLASSTDTQYF. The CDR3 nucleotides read TGCGCCAGCAGCTTGGCCTCTAGCACAGATACGCAGTATTTT.

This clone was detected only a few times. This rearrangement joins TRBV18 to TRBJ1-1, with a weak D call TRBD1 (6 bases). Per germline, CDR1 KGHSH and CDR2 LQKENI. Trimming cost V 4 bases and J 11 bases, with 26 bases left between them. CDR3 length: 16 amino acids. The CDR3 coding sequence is TGTGCCAGCTCACTCGACATCGAAGGGGGTTCGGTTGGGGCTTTCTTT. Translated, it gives CASSLDIEGGSVGAFF.

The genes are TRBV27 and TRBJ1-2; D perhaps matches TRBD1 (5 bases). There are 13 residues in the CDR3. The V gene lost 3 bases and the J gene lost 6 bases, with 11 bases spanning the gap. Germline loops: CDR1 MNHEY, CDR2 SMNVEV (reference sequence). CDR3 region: CASSLGGENGYTF. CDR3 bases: TGTGCCAGCAGTTTGGGGGGTGAGAATGGCTACACCTTC.

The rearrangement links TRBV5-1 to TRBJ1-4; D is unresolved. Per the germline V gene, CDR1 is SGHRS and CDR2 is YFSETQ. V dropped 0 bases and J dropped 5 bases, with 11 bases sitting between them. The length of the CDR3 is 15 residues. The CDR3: CASSLGVDPNEKLFF. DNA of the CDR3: TGCGCCAGCAGCTTGGGTGTAGACCCGAATGAAAAACTGTTTTTT.

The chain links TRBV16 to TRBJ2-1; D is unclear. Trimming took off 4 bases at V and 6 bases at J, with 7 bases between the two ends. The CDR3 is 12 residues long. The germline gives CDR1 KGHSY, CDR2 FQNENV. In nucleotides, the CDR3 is TGTGCCAGCAGCCTGTTCCCCAATGAGCAGTTCTTC. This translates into CASSLFPNEQFF. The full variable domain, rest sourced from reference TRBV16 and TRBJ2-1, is GEEVAQTPKHLVRGEGQKAKLYCAPIKGHSYVFWYQQVLKNEFKFLISFQNENVFDETGMPKERFSAKCLPNSPCSLEIQATKLEDSAVYFCASSLFPNEQFFGPGTRLTVL.

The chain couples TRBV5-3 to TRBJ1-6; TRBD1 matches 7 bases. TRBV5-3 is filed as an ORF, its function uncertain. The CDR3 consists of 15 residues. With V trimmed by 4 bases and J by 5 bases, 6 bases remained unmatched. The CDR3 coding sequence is TGTGCCAGAAGCCCGACAGGGCCGGATAATTCACCCCTCCACTTT. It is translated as CARSPTGPDNSPLHF.

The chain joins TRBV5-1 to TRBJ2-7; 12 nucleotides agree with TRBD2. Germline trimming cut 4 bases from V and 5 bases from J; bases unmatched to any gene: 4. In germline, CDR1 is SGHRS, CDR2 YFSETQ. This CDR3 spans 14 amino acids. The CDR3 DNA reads TGCGCCAGCAGCGCTAGCGGGAGGGCCGACGAGCAGTACTTC. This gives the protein CASSASGRADEQYF. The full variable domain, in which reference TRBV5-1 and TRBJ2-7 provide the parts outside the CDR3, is KAGVTQTPRYLIKTRGQQVTLSCSPISGHRSVSWYQQTPGQGLQFLFEYFSETQRNKGNFPGRFSGRQFSNSRSEMNVSTLELGDSALYLCASSASGRADEQYFGPGTRLTVT.

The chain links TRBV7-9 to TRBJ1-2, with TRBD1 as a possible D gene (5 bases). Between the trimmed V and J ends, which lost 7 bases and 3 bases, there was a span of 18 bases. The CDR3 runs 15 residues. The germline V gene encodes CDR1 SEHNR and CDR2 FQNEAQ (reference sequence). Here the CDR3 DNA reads TGTGCCAGCACCCCCTGGGGGGAAGGAGACTATGGCTACACCTTC. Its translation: CASTPWGEGDYGYTF.

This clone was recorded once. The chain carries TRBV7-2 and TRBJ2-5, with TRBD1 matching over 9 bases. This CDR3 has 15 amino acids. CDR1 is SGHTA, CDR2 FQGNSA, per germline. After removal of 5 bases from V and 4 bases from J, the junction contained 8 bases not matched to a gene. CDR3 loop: CASSQQGALLETQYF. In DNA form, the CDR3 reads TGTGCCAGCAGCCAACAGGGGGCCCTCTTAGAGACCCAGTACTTC. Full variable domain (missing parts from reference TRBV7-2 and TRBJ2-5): GAGVSQSPSNKVTEKGKDVELRCDPISGHTALYWYRQSLGQGLEFLIYFQGNSAPDKSGLPSDRFSAERTGGSVSTLTIQRTQQEDSAVYLCASSQQGALLETQYFGPGTRLLVL.

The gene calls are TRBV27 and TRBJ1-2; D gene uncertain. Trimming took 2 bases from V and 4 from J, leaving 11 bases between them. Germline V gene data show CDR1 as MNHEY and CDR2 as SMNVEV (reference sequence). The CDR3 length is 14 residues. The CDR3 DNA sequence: TGTGCCAGCAGTTTAGGGCACCCTCGCTATGGCTACACCTTC. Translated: CASSLGHPRYGYTF.

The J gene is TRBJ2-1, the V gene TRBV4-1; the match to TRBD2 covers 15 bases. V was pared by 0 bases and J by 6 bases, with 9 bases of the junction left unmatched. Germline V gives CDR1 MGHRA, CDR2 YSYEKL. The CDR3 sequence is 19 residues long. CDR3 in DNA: TGCGCCAGCAGCCAAGATCTAGGACTAGCGGGAGGGCGGAGCAATGAGCAGTTCTTC. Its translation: CASSQDLGLAGGRSNEQFF.

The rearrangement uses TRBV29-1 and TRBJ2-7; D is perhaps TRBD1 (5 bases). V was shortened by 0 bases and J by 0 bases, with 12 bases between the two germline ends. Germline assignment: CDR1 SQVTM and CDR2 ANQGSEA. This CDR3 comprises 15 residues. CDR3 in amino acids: CSVEDLSTGSYEQYF. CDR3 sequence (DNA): TGCAGCGTTGAAGATCTTTCCACAGGCTCCTACGAGCAGTACTTC.

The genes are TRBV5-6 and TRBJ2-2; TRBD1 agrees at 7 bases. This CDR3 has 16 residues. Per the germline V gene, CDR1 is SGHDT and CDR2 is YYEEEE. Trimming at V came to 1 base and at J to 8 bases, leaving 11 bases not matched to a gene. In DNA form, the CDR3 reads TGTGCCAGCAGCTTGATCTCGACAGGGCTCCTAGGGGAGCTGTTTTTT. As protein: CASSLISTGLLGELFF.

Here the CDR3 DNA reads TGTGCCAGCAGTCAAAGAGTAGCCCACGAGCAGTACTTC. It is translated as CASSQRVAHEQYF. The chain links TRBV2 to TRBJ2-7; D is undetermined. The CDR3 totals 13 residues. CDR1 SNHLY and CDR2 FYNNEI come from the germline V gene. Trimming stripped 5 bases from V and 5 bases from J, with 13 bases between.

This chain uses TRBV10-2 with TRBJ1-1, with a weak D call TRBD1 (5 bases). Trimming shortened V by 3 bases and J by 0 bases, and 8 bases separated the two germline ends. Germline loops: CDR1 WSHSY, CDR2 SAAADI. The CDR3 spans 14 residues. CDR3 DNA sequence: TGCGCCAGCAGTGACAGGGCGGTGAACACTGAAGCTTTCTTT. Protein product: CASSDRAVNTEAFF.